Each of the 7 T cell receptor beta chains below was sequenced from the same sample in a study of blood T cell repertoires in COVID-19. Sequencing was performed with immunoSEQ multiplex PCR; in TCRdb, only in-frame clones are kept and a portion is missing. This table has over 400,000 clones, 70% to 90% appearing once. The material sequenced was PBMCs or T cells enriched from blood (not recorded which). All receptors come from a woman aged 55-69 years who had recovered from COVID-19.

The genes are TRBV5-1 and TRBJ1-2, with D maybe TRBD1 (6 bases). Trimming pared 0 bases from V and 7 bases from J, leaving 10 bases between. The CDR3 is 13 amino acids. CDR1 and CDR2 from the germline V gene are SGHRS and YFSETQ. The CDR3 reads CASSLGRGSGYTF. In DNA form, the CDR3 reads TGCGCCAGCAGCTTGGGCAGGGGAAGTGGCTACACCTTC.

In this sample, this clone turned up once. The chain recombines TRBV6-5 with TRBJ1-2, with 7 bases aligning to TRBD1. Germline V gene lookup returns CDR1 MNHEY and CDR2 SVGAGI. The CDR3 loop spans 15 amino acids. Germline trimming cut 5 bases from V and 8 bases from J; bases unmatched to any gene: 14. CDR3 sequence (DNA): TGTGCCAGCAGTCCATCAGGACAGGACGGAGGAGGCTACACCTTC. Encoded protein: CASSPSGQDGGGYTF.

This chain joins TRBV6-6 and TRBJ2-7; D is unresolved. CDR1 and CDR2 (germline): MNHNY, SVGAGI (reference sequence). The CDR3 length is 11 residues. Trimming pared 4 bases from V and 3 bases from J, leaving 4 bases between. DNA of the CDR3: TGTGCCAGCAGTTCCAACTACGAGCAGTACTTC. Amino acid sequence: CASSSNYEQYF.

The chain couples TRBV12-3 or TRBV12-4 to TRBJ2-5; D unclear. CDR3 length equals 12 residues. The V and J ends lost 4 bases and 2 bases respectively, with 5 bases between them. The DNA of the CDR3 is TGTGCCAGCAGTTACAGTCAAGAGACCCAGTACTTC. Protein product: CASSYSQETQYF.

This chain's CDR3 is CASSTTDGSIINYGYTF. The CDR3 bases are TGTGCCAGCAGCACAACGGACGGGAGTATCATAAACTATGGCTACACCTTC. The chain couples TRBV5-5 to TRBJ1-2; D gene uncertain. The CDR3 sequence is 17 residues long. CDR1 SGHKS and CDR2 YYEKEE come from the germline V gene (reference sequence). The V and J ends lost 4 bases and 2 bases respectively, with 21 bases between them.

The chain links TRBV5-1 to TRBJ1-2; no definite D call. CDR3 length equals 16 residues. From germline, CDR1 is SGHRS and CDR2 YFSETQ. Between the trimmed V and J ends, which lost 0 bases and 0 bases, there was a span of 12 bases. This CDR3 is CASSLGWGAANYGYTF. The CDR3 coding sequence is TGCGCCAGCAGCTTGGGCTGGGGAGCGGCTAACTATGGCTACACCTTC.

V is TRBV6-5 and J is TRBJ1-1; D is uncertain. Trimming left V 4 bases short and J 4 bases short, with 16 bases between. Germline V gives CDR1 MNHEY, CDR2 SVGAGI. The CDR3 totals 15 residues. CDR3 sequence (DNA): TGTGCCAGCAGTTCCCTCGGGTTTCGGGGCACTGAAGCTTTCTTT. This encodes CASSSLGFRGTEAFF.